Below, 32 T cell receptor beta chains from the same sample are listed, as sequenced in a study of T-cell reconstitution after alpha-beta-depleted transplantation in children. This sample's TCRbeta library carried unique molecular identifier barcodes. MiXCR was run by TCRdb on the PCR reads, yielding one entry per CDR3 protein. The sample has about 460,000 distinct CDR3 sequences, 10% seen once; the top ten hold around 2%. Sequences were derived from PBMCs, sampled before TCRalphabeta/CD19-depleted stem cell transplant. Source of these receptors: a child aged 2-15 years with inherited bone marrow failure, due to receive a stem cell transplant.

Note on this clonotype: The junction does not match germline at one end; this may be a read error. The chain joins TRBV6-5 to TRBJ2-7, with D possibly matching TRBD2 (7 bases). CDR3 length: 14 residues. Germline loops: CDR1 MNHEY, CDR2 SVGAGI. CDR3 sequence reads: CGSSYLEGGYEQYF. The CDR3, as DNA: TGTGGCAGCAGTTATTTGGAGGGGGGGTACGAGCAGTACTTC.

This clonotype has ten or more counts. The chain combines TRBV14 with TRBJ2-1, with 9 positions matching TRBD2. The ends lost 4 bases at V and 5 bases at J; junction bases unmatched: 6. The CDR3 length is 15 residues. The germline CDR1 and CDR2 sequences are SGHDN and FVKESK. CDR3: CASSRRGTSNNEQFF. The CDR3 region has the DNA TGTGCCAGCAGCCGTCGTGGGACTAGCAACAATGAGCAGTTCTTC. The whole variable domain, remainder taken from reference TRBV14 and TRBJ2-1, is EAGVTQFPSHSVIEKGQTVTLRCDPISGHDNLYWYRRVMGKEIKFLLHFVKESKQDESGMPNNRFLAERTGGTYSTLKVQPAELEDSGVYFCASSRRGTSNNEQFFGPGTRLTVL.

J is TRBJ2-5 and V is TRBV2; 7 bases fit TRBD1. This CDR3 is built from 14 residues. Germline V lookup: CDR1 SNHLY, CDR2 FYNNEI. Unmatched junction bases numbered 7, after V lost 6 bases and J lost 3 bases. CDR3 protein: CASRVDRAKETQYF. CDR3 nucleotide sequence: TGTGCCAGCAGGGTCGACAGGGCTAAAGAGACCCAGTACTTC.

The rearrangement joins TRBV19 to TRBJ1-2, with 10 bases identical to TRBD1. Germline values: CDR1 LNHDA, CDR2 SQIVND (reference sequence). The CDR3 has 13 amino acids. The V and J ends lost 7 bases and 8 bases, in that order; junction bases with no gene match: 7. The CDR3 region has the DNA TGTGCCAGTAAGGAAGACAGGGGGCGAGGCTACACCTTC. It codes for CASKEDRGRGYTF.

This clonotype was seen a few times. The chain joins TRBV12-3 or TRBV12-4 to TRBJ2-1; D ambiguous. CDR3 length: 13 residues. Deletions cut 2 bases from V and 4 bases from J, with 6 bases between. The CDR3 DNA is TGTGCCAGCAGTTTATATAAATACAATGAGCAGTTCTTC. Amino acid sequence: CASSLYKYNEQFF.

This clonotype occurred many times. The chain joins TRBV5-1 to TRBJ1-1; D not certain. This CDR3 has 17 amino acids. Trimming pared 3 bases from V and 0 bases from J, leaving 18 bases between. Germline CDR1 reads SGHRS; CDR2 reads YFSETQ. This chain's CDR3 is CASSSRIRAILNTEAFF. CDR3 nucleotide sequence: TGCGCCAGCAGCTCTAGGATTCGAGCCATCCTGAACACTGAAGCTTTCTTT.

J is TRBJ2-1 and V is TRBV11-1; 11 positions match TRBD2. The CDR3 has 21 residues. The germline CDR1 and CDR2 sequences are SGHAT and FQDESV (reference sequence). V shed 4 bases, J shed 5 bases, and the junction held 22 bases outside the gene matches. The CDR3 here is CASSSTKASGRPSIGDNEQFF. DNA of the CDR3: TGTGCCAGCAGCTCAACTAAGGCTAGCGGGAGGCCATCCATCGGCGACAATGAGCAGTTCTTC.

In nucleotides, the CDR3 is TGCGCCAGCAGCCAGCGAACCGGGGAGCTGTTTTTT. Translated: CASSQRTGELFF. The chain is built from TRBV4-3 and TRBJ2-2; no reliable D call. CDR3 length equals 12 residues. The V end lost 3 bases, the J end lost 5 bases, and 4 bases lay between the germline ends. In germline, CDR1 is LGHNA, CDR2 YSLEER.

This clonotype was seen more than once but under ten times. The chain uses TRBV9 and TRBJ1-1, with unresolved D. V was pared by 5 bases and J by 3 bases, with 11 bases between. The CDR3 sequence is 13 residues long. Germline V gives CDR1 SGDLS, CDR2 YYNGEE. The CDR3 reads CASRRDIYTEAFF. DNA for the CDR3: TGTGCCAGCAGGCGGGATATTTACACTGAAGCTTTCTTT. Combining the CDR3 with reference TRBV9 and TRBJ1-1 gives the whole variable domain DSGVTQTPKHLITATGQRVTLRCSPRSGDLSVYWYQQSLDQGLQFLIQYYNGEERAKGNILERFSAQQFPDLHSELNLSSLELGDSALYFCASRRDIYTEAFFGQGTRLTVV.

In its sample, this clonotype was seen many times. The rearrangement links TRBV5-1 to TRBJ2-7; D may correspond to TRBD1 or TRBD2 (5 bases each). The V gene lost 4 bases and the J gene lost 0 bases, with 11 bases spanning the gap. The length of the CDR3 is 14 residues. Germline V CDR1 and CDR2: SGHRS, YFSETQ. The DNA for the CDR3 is TGCGCCAGCAGCCCCGGGACGGACTCCTACGAGCAGTACTTC. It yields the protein CASSPGTDSYEQYF.

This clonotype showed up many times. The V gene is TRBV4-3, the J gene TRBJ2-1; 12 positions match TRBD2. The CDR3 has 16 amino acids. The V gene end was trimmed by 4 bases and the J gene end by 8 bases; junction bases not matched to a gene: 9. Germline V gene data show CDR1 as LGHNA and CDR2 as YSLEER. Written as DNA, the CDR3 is TGCGCCAGCAGCCGAAGACTAGCGGGAGATAGGGATGAGCAGTTCTTC. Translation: CASSRRLAGDRDEQFF.

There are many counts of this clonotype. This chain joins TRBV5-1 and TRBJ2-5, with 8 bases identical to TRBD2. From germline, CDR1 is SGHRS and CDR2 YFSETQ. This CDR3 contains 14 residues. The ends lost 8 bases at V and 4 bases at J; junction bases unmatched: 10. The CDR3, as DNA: TGCGCCAGTGAGCCGGGACTAGTTCCAGAGACCCAGTACTTC. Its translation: CASEPGLVPETQYF.

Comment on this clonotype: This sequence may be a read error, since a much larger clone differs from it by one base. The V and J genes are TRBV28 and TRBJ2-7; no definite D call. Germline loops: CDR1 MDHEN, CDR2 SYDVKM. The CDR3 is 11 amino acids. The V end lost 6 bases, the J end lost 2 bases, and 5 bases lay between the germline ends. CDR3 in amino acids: CASRQTYEQYF. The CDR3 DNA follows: TGTGCCAGCAGGCAAACCTACGAGCAGTACTTC.

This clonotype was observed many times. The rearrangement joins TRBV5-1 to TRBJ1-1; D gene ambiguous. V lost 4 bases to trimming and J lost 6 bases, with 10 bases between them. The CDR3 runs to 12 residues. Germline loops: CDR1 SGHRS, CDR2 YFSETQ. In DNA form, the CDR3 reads TGCGCCAGCAGCCCCGACGGGGCTGAAGCTTTCTTT. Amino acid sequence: CASSPDGAEAFF.

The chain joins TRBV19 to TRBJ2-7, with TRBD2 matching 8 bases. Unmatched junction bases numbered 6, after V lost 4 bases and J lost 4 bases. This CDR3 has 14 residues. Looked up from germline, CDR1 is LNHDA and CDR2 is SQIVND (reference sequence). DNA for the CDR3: TGTGCCAGTAGTAGAGTAGCGGGAAGGTACGAGCAGTACTTC. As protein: CASSRVAGRYEQYF.

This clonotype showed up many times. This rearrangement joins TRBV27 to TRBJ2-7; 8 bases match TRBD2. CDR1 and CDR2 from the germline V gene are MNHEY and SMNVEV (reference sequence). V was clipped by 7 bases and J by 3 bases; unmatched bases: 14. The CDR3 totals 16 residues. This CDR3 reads CASTFVGVAGLYEQYF. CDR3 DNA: TGTGCCAGCACCTTCGTCGGAGTAGCGGGACTCTACGAGCAGTACTTC.

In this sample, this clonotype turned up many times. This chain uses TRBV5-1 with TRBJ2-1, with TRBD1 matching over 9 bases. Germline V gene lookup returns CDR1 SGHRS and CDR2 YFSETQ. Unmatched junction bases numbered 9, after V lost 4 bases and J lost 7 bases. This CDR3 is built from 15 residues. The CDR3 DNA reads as TGCGCCAGCAGCCTGAAAACAGGGGGCATGAATGAGCAGTTCTTC. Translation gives CASSLKTGGMNEQFF.

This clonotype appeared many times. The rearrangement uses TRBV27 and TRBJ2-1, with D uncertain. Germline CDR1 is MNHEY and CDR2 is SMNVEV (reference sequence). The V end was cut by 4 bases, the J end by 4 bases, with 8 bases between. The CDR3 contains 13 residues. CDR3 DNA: TGTGCCAGCAGTTCGACATTGTACAATGAGCAGTTCTTC. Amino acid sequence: CASSSTLYNEQFF.

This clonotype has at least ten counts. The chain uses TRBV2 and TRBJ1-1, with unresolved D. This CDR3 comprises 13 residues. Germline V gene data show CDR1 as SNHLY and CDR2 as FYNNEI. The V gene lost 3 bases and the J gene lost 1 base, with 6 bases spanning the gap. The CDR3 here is CASSDRSNTEAFF. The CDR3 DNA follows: TGTGCCAGCAGTGACAGATCGAACACTGAAGCTTTCTTT.

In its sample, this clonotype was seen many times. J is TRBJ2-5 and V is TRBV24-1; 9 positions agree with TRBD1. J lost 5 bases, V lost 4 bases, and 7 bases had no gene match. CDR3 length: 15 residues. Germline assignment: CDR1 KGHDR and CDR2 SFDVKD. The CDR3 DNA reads TGTGCCACCAGTGACGGCACAGGGGGCAGGGAGACCCAGTACTTC. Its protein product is CATSDGTGGRETQYF.

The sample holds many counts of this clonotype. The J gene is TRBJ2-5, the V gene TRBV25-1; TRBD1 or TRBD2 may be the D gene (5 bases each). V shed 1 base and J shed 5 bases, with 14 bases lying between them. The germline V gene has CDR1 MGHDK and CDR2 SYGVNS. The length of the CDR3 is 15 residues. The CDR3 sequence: CASSESTGWGETQYF. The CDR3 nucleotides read TGTGCCAGCAGTGAATCAACAGGTTGGGGGGAGACCCAGTACTTC.

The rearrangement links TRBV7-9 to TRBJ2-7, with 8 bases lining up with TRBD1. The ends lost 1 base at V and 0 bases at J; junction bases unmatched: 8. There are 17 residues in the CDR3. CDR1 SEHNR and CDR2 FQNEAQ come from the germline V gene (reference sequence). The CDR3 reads CASSLGGRQGSSYEQYF. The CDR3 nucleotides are TGTGCCAGCAGCTTAGGGGGTAGACAGGGGAGCTCCTACGAGCAGTACTTC.

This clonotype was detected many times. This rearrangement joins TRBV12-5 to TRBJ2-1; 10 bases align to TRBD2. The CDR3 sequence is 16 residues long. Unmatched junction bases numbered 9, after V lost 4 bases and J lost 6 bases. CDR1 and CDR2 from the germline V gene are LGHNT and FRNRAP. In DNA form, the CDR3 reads TGTGCTAGTGGTTGGACCGGGACTAGCGAGCTCAATGAGCAGTTCTTC. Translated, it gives CASGWTGTSELNEQFF. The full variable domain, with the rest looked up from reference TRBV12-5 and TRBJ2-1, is DARVTQTPRHKVTEMGQEVTMRCQPILGHNTVFWYRQTMMQGLELLAYFRNRAPLDDSGMPKDRFSAEMPDATLATLKIQPSEPRDSAVYFCASGWTGTSELNEQFFGPGTRLTVL.

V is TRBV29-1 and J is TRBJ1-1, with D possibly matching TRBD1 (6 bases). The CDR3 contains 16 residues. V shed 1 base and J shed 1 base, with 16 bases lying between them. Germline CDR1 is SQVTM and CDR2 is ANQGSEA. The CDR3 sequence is CSVEGEPGHRNTEAFF. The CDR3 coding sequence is TGCAGCGTTGAAGGCGAACCGGGACATAGGAACACTGAAGCTTTCTTT.

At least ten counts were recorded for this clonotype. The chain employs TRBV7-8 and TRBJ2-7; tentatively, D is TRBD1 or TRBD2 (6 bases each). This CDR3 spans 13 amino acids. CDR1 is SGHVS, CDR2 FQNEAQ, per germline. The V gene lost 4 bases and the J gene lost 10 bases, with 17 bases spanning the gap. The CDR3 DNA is TGTGCCAGCAGCTCGAAGGGGGGTAGAGGACAGTACTTC. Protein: CASSSKGGRGQYF. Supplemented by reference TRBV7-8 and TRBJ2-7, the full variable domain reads GAGVSQSPRYKVAKRGQDVALRCDPISGHVSLFWYQQALGQGPEFLTYFQNEAQLDKSGLPSDRFFAERPEGSVSTLKIQRTQQEDSAVYLCASSSKGGRGQYFGPGTRLTVT.

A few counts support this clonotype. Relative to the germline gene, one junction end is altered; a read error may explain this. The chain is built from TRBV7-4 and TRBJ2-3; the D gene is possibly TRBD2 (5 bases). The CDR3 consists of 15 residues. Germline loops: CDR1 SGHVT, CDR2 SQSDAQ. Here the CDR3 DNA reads TGTCCCAGCAGCTTAGCGCACCTCTTCCTACATACGCAGTATTTT. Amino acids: CPSSLAHLFLHTQYF.

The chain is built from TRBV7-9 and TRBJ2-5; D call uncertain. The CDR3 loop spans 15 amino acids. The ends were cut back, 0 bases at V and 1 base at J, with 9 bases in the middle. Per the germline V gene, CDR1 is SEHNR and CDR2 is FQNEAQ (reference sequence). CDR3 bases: TGTGCCAGCAGCTTAGCCTACGAACTCCAAGAGACCCAGTACTTC. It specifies CASSLAYELQETQYF.

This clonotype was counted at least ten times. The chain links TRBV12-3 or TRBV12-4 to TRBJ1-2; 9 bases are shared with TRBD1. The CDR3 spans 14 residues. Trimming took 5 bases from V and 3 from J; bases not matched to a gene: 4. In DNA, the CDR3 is TGTGCCAGCAGTCCGACAGGGGGAGACTATGGCTACACCTTC. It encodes CASSPTGGDYGYTF.

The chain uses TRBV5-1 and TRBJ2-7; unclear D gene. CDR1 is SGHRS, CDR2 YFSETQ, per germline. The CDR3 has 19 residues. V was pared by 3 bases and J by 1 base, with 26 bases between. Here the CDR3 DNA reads TGCGCCAGCAGCTCCTACCCTTTGGCCCCTCAGACGGATTCCTACGAGCAGTACTTC. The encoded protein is CASSSYPLAPQTDSYEQYF.

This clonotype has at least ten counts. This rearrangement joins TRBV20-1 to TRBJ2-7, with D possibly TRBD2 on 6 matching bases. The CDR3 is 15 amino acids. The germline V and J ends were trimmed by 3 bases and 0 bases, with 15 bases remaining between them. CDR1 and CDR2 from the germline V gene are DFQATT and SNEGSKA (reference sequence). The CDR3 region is CSARILERVSYEQYF. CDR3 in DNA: TGCAGTGCTAGGATTTTGGAGCGGGTCTCCTACGAGCAGTACTTC.

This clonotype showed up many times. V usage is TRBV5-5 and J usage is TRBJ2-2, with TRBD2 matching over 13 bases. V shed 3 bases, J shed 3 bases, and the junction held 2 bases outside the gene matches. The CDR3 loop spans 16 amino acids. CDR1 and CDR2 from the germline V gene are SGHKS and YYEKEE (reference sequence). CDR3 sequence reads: CASSSGLAGYTGELFF. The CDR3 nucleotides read TGTGCCAGCAGCTCGGGACTAGCGGGGTACACCGGGGAGCTGTTTTTT.

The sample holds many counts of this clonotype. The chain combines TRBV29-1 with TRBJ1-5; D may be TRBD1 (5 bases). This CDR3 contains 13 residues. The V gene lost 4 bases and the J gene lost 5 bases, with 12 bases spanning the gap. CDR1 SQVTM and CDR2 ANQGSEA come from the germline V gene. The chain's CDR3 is CSVAGDIDQPQHF. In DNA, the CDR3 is TGCAGCGTTGCGGGGGATATCGATCAGCCCCAGCATTTT.